The rows below give T cell receptor beta chains drawn from one sample of a study of blood T cell repertoires in COVID-19. Libraries were prepared by immunoSEQ multiplex PCR; TCRdb keeps only in-frame clonotypes and omits some of them. The table lists 60,000 to 85,000 clones, about 86% of them singletons. The sequencing sample was made of peripheral blood. The receptors come from a human donor in a cohort sampled during active COVID-19. CDR3s include the opening cysteine and the closing phenylalanine or tryptophan. The D gene is left open where the match is weak. Some rows mark clone size as missing; the rest say once, few, many or name a class of expanded clone.

>17|TRBD2|.|TRBV7-2|TRBJ2-1
TGTGCCAGCAGCTTAGGACTAGCGGGAGCCCAAGGCAATGAGCAGTTCTTC
CASSLGLAGAQGNEQFF
>12|.|.|TRBV5-1|TRBJ1-5
TGCGCCAGCAGCTTGGCCCTTCAGCCCCAGCATTTT
CASSLALQPQHF
>14|.|.|TRBV28|TRBJ1-5
TGTGCCAGCAGTTTTGAGTCGGGCAATCAGCCCCAGCATTTT
CASSFESGNQPQHF
>18|TRBD1|.|TRBV5-1|TRBJ2-4
TGCGCCAGCAGCTCCTGGCCCGGGACAGGGGGTCGTGAAAACATTCAGTACTTC
CASSSWPGTGGRENIQYF
>15|.|.|TRBV28|TRBJ2-6
TGTGCCAGCAGTACCGCAGAGGCGGGGGCCAACGTCCTGACTTTC
CASSTAEAGANVLTF
>16|TRBD2|.|TRBV3-1/TRBV3-2|TRBJ2-5
TGTGCCAGCAGCCCTCCCTGGGGGGGAGTAGGGGAGACCCAGTACTTC
CASSPPWGGVGETQYF
>15|.|.|TRBV9|TRBJ2-1
TGTGCCAGCAGCGCCGAGAGTAACTCCTACAATGAGCAGTTCTTC
CASSAESNSYNEQFF
>15|.|.|TRBV28|TRBJ1-1
TGTGCCAGCAGTTTTATGCACGCGAGGAACACTGAAGCTTTCTTT
CASSFMHARNTEAFF
>15|.|.|TRBV9|TRBJ2-5
TGTGCCAGCAGCGTACGGGGGAGCGGCCAAGAGACCCAGTACTTC
CASSVRGSGQETQYF
>16|TRBD1|.|TRBV5-1|TRBJ1-3
TGCGCCAGCAGCTTGGACACAGGGGACTCTGGAAACACCATATATTTT
CASSLDTGDSGNTIYF
>14|TRBD1|.|TRBV6-5|TRBJ2-5
TGTGCCAGCAGTTACTCGACAGGGCGGGAGACCCAGTACTTC
CASSYSTGRETQYF
>14|TRBD1|.|TRBV30|TRBJ2-7
TGTGCCTGGACTCCCGGGACAGGGTCGGGTGAGCAGTACTTC
CAWTPGTGSGEQYF
>14|.|.|TRBV19|TRBJ1-2
TGTGCCAGTAGTCAAGTCAGGGGTTATAGTGGCTACACCTTC
CASSQVRGYSGYTF
>16|TRBD2|.|TRBV30|TRBJ2-2
TGTGCCTGGAGTCCACTAGCGGGGGGGCAATCCGGGGAGCTGTTTTTT
CAWSPLAGGQSGELFF
>16|.|.|TRBV15|TRBJ2-3
TGTGCCACCAGCAGAGTTAATAGCGTTGCGCGGGATACGCAGTATTTT
CATSRVNSVARDTQYF
>16|TRBD1|.|TRBV3-1/TRBV3-2|TRBJ1-2
TGTGCCAGCAGCCCCCGGGACAGTTCAATATACTATGGCTACACCTTC
CASSPRDSSIYYGYTF
>13|.|.|TRBV11-2|TRBJ2-7
TGTGCCAGCAGCCATGGCCCCCTCTACGAGCGGTACTTC
CASSHGPLYERYF
>14|.|.|TRBV7-2|TRBJ1-6
TGTGCCAGCAGCTTGGGCAGGGAAGGCTCACCCCTCCACTTT
CASSLGREGSPLHF
>16|.|.|TRBV7-3|TRBJ2-2
TGTGCCAGCAGCTTAAGGCGGGGGCCGGACACCGGGGAGCTGTTTTTT
CASSLRRGPDTGELFF
>15|TRBD1|once|TRBV30|TRBJ2-7
TGTGCCTGGAGTCCGAGGACAGGGAGAGGTTACGAGCAGTACTTC
CAWSPRTGRGYEQYF
>13|.|.|TRBV29-1|TRBJ1-1
TGCAGCGTAGTAGGGGCGGGGTACACTGAAGCTTTCTTT
CSVVGAGYTEAFF
>15|.|.|TRBV6-5|TRBJ1-3
TGTGCCAGCAGGATGACAGGCGTCTCTGGAAACACCATATATTTT
CASRMTGVSGNTIYF
>15|.|.|TRBV5-1|TRBJ2-3
TGCGCCAGCAGCTTGGTGGGAGAGAGCACAGATACGCAGTATTTT
CASSLVGESTDTQYF
>13|.|.|TRBV6-6|TRBJ1-3
TGTGCCAGCAGTTACGTAACTGGAAACACCATATATTTT
CASSYVTGNTIYF
>13|.|.|TRBV12-3/TRBV12-4|TRBJ1-1
TGTGCCAGCAGAGTTAGAGAGAACACTGAAGCTTTCTTT
CASRVRENTEAFF
>13|.|.|TRBV19|TRBJ2-5
TGTGCCAGTAGTATTTCCATCCAAGAGACCCAGTACTTC
CASSISIQETQYF
>15|TRBD2|.|TRBV6-5|TRBJ2-1
TGTGCCAGCAGGATAGCGGGTCGACTCCACAATGAGCAGTTCTTC
CASRIAGRLHNEQFF
>13|TRBD2|few|TRBV29-1|TRBJ2-3
TGCAGCGTCGTGACGACTAGCGCAGATACGCAGTATTTT
CSVVTTSADTQYF
>15|.|.|TRBV19|TRBJ2-1
TGTGCCAGTAGTATACCGCCAGCGGGTAACAATGAGCAGTTCTTC
CASSIPPAGNNEQFF
>14|TRBD1|.|TRBV28|TRBJ1-2
TGTGCCAGCAGTCCCTGGGACAGGAGACATGGCTACACCTTC
CASSPWDRRHGYTF
>12|.|.|TRBV2|TRBJ2-5
TGTGCCAGCAGTGGACTAGGAGAGACCCAGTACTTC
CASSGLGETQYF
>15|.|.|TRBV27|TRBJ2-1
TGTGCCAGCAGTTTATACAGGCCTCCCTACAATGAGCAGTTCTTC
CASSLYRPPYNEQFF
>13|.|.|TRBV11-2|TRBJ2-3
TGTGCCAGCAGCTCCCCTAGCACAGATACGCAGTATTTT
CASSSPSTDTQYF
>15|.|.|TRBV6-5|TRBJ2-1
TGTGCCAGCAGTTACCTGGACACAGCTCTCAATGAGCAGTTCTTC
CASSYLDTALNEQFF
>14|.|.|TRBV19|TRBJ1-5
TGTGCCAGTAGTATGGGACAAGCCCTAGGGCCCCAGCATTTT
CASSMGQALGPQHF
>15|.|.|TRBV4-3|TRBJ1-2
TGCGCCAGCAGCCAAGTTCAGGGGTCGCACTATGGCTACACCTTC
CASSQVQGSHYGYTF
>15|TRBD2|.|TRBV12-5|TRBJ2-3
TGTGCTAGTGCCCTAGGACTAGCGATCACAGATACGCAGTATTTT
CASALGLAITDTQYF
>15|TRBD1|.|TRBV3-1/TRBV3-2|TRBJ1-1
TGTGCCAGCAGCCAACGCCCAGGGGGAGGCGCTGAAGCTTTCTTT
CASSQRPGGGAEAFF
>14|TRBD2|.|TRBV28|TRBJ2-7
TGTGCCAGCACAATAAACCGGGACTACTACGAGCAGTACTTC
CASTINRDYYEQYF